This T cell receptor beta chain appears in the sequencing data of a study of OX40 agonist ivuxolimab in advanced cancers. CDR3 length: 14 residues. V lost 0 bases to trimming and J lost 4 bases, with 8 bases between them. Germline CDR1 and CDR2: SGHTA and FQGTGA. Some clones are missing from TCRdb's copy, which holds only in-frame ones; the method was immunoSEQ multiplex PCR. This table has around 8,000 clones, around 89% appearing once. The clonotype comes from an adult with an advanced solid tumor such as melanoma, head and neck, liver or kidney cancer. The sequences come from CD4+ or CD8+ T cells sorted from blood, collected in a trial of the OX40 agonist ivuxolimab. The chain employs TRBV7-3 and TRBJ2-3; D gene unclear. Here the CDR3 DNA reads TGTGCCAGCAGCTTAACAGTCCAGGCAGATACGCAGTATTTT. Translated, it gives CASSLTVQADTQYF.